The text below deals with one T cell receptor (beta chain). Its antigen remains unidentified. Base-call qualities are not available, and no considerably larger clone is one nucleotide away. Receptor libraries were prepared by the immunoSEQ multiplex PCR assay. Some 100,000 TCR templates per sample were assayed by the deep sequencing platform. Genomic DNA extracted from sorted T cells was used for TCRbeta CDR3 sequencing. Regarding the original processing steps: Clonal analysis of TCRbeta CDR3 data was done in the R programming language. Alloreactive CD4+ and CD8+ clones were defined by comparing unstimulated samples with post-reaction CFSE-low samples. Alloreactive CD4+ clones were assigned to regulatory or non-regulatory origin by matching sequences to sorted unstimulated Treg and non-Treg repertoires. Sourced from immuneACCESS, this table was stored by TCRdb with only in-frame sequences that have V and J called. A share of the clones is absent; for the studies checked, an unresolved V gene accounts for under half, and the remainder has no known explanation. V and J calls and clone size are copied from that table; D and trimming were computed from the DNA. This sample lists nearly 85,000 clones; more than 85% were detected once. Less than 20% of the sample is taken by the ten largest.

This sample was included in a study of siplizumab effects on memory and regulatory T cells (dated by TCRdb to between 2019 and 2020). In terms of the full investigation: The study looked at the effect of siplizumab, an anti-CD2 antibody, on alloreactive T-cell subsets in allogeneic mixed lymphocyte reactions made from human PBMCs. General study outcomes and caveats: Sequences below about 10^-5 frequency were poorly captured, so only a minor fraction of alloreactive clones could be mapped to unstimulated subsets. Siplizumab significantly lowered the cumulative frequency of alloreactive sequences that could be traced to unstimulated CD4+ memory T cells. Among mappable alloreactive CD4+ clones, the Treg-derived fraction averaged approximately 63% with siplizumab versus about 27% in control reactions. No functional confirmation was obtained for the suppressive function of proliferating Tregs from siplizumab cultures. Greater diversity appeared to be present in unstimulated naive T cells than in memory T cells, and a substantial contribution to the alloresponse seemed to be made by naive cells. About 75-97% of proliferating CD4+ or CD8+ clones could not be given a naive or memory phenotype.

Based on the germline V gene, the CDR1 and CDR2 sequences are SNHLY and FYNNEI. Counted from cysteine to phenylalanine, this CDR3 has 12 amino acids. The read is trimmed to its CDR3 DNA, 36 bases read in frame from base 1. The V and J ends are trimmed by 9 bases and 0 bases, leaving 9 bases between them. Sorted unstimulated T cells, along with proliferating T cells recovered from mixed lymphocyte reactions, underwent TCRbeta CDR3 sequencing. Fresh whole blood from over 8 HLA-typed healthy donors was used to isolate PBMCs. The sample consisted of CD8+ T cells sorted from blood. The TCR originated in a human donor in good health. Recombination linked TRBV2 to TRBJ2-7, and the D gene may be TRBD1, 6 bases matching. In nucleotides, the sequence is TGTGCCAGAGGACAGTCCTCCTACGAGCAGTACTTC. It specifies CARGQSSYEQYF.